These 3 T cell receptor beta chains originate from one sample sequenced in a study of regulatory T cells in long-lasting Graves disease. Time point in this sample: newly diagnosed GD, antithyroid drugs for less than 3 months. The TCR library was made from RNA that had been extracted from PBMCs in TRIzol. With iRepertoire HTBI primers and Arm-PCR of CDR3 regions, TCR beta libraries were built. TCRdb ran MiXCR on the multiplex PCR reads and lists one entry per CDR3 protein. In the table there are hundreds of thousands of distinct CDR3 sequences, approximately 12% of which are singletons. Separately, the same data were catalogued under a study of T cells in Graves' hyperthyroidism and ophthalmopathy.

The sample consisted of peripheral blood mononuclear cells (PBMCs), taken at new diagnosis, from a patient treated with antithyroid drugs. These receptors all come from a woman in her twenties or thirties with Graves disease.

This clonotype turned up a few times. The chain combines TRBV7-3 with TRBJ2-1; D is ambiguous. Germline values: CDR1 SGHTA, CDR2 FQGTGA. The CDR3 spans 13 residues. Trimming took 1 base from V and 7 from J, leaving 8 bases between them. The CDR3 reads CASSLMMGNEQFF. The CDR3 DNA follows: TGTGCCAGCAGCTTAATGATGGGAAATGAGCAGTTCTTC.

Comment on this clonotype: The CDR3 end shows no conserved phenylalanine or tryptophan, and so a read error is likely. The rearrangement joins TRBV7-9 to TRBJ2-7; tentatively, D is TRBD2 (6 bases). V gave up 0 bases and J gave up 4 bases, with 16 bases separating them. This CDR3 is 16 amino acids long. Germline V lookup: CDR1 SEHNR, CDR2 FQNEAQ (reference sequence). CDR3 bases: TGTGCCAGCAGCTTAGCCGCCTTGGGAGGCGGGTACGAGCAGTACTTG. Its translation: CASSLAALGGGYEQYL.

This clonotype was detected ten times or more. The chain couples TRBV13 to TRBJ1-2, with D possibly TRBD1 on 5 matching bases. This CDR3 contains 14 residues. V lost 3 bases to trimming and J lost 2 bases, with 10 bases between them. The germline V gene has CDR1 PRHDT and CDR2 FYEKMQ (reference sequence). CDR3 sequence reads: CASSFPGQNYGYTF. The CDR3 coding sequence is TGTGCCAGCAGCTTCCCGGGGCAGAACTATGGCTACACCTTC.